These T cell receptor beta chains were read from a single sample in a study of post-analysis software for immune sequencing data. TCRdb independently ran MiXCR on the PCR reads; one entry per CDR3 protein. The profile shows approximately 250,000 distinct CDR3 sequences, 30% to 45% of them singletons. The sequenced material came from blood. The receptors shown here come from a girl aged 10 to 17 with multiple sclerosis. The CDR3 runs from the conserved cysteine through the conserved F or W. The D gene is left open where the match is weak. Rows may omit the clone size; those that give it use once, few, many or a size class.

TRBD1 | TRBJ2-3 | TRBV6-5 | - | CASSYSTGYTDTQYF | TGTGCCAGCAGTTACTCGACAGGGTACACAGATACGCAGTATTTT
- | TRBJ2-1 | TRBV9 | many | CASSVRGHTYNEQFF | TGTGCCAGCAGCGTCCGGGGACATACTTACAATGAGCAGTTCTTC
- | TRBJ1-2 | TRBV12-3/TRBV12-4 | - | CAGSPTDSYGYTF | TGTGCCGGCAGTCCCACAGACAGCTATGGCTACACCTTC
TRBD2 | TRBJ2-4 | TRBV7-9 | - | CASSFPGTSGSSEYF | TGTGCCAGCAGTTTTCCCGGGACTAGCGGGAGTTCCGAGTACTTC
- | TRBJ1-2 | TRBV2 | few | CASREGPVNYGYTF | TGTGCCAGCAGAGAGGGGCCAGTGAACTATGGCTACACCTTC
- | TRBJ1-4 | TRBV15 | - | CATSRGTYVSNEKLFF | TGTGCCACCAGCAGAGGAACGTATGTTTCTAATGAAAAACTGTTTTTT
- | TRBJ2-5 | TRBV5-1 | - | CASSLEGWETQYF | TGCGCCAGCAGCTTGGAGGGTTGGGAGACCCAGTACTTC
- | TRBJ1-5 | TRBV6-1 | few | CASIRVGGDQPQHF | TGTGCCAGCATCCGGGTGGGGGGGGATCAGCCCCAGCATTTT
- | TRBJ2-5 | TRBV4-1 | many | CASSQDLYEGETQYF | TGCGCCAGCAGCCAAGATCTGTACGAGGGGGAGACCCAGTACTTC
- | TRBJ2-1 | TRBV5-6 | many | CASSLGGAHNEQFF | TGTGCCAGCAGCTTGGGAGGGGCCCACAATGAGCAGTTCTTC
- | TRBJ1-5 | TRBV4-1 | many | CASSQDRAANQPQHF | TGCGCCAGCAGCCAAGACAGGGCGGCCAATCAGCCCCAGCATTTT